The 21 T cell receptor beta chains reported below all come from one sample, sequenced in a study of blood T cells in healthy people across ages. The second PCR ran about 6 to 11 cycles with a sample-barcoded 5' primer and J-beta primers. Via MiXCR, TCRdb re-called the 5' RACE reads, giving one row per CDR3 protein. This sample has 790,000 or so distinct CDR3 sequences, with roughly three fifths found just once. Sequencing input: blood. The receptors were sampled from a man between 40 and 49 years old in good health.

This clonotype was found a few times. The chain recombines TRBV6-1 with TRBJ2-7; TRBD2 agrees at 8 bases. CDR3 size: 17 residues. The J segment lost 3 bases and the V segment lost 6 bases, leaving 16 bases of the junction unmatched. The germline gives CDR1 MNHNS, CDR2 SASEGT. CDR3 DNA sequence: TGTGCCAGCAGCATTGGCATGGAGCGGGAGTCGCGCTACGAGCAGTACTTC. Translation gives CASSIGMERESRYEQYF.

The genes are TRBV4-3 and TRBJ2-1; D is unclear. The V and J ends lost 2 bases and 5 bases respectively, with 10 bases between them. Germline V CDR1 and CDR2: LGHNA, YSLEER. The CDR3 consists of 14 residues. The CDR3 region has the DNA TGCGCCAGCAGCCAAAATGTAATGCACAATGAGCAGTTCTTC. Translated: CASSQNVMHNEQFF.

The chain has TRBV30 and TRBJ1-6, with a possible D match to TRBD1 (5 bases). With 3 bases removed from V and 0 bases from J, the gap between germline ends came to 12 bases. Germline V gives CDR1 GTSNPN, CDR2 SVGIG (reference sequence). The CDR3 is 16 residues long. Here the CDR3 DNA reads TGTGCCTGGAGGTTCCGACAGAGCTCCTATAATTCACCCCTCCACTTT. It specifies CAWRFRQSSYNSPLHF.

There are a few counts of this clonotype. This chain links TRBV5-5 with TRBJ1-2; 9 bases fit TRBD1. This CDR3 region has 14 residues. J gave up 7 bases and V 3 bases, and 7 bases lay outside the gene matches. CDR1 is SGHKS, CDR2 YYEKEE, per germline (reference sequence). The CDR3 loop reads CASSSPGQGIGYTF. CDR3 bases: TGTGCCAGCAGCTCGCCGGGACAGGGAATTGGCTACACCTTC. The full variable domain, its missing parts supplied by reference TRBV5-5 and TRBJ1-2, is DAGVTQSPTHLIKTRGQQVTLRCSPISGHKSVSWYQQVLGQGPQFIFQYYEKEERGRGNFPDRFSARQFPNYSSELNVNALLLGDSALYLCASSSPGQGIGYTFGSGTRLTVV.

The rearrangement links TRBV29-1 to TRBJ2-1, with 10 bases identical to TRBD2. From germline, CDR1 is SQVTM and CDR2 ANQGSEA. The CDR3 contains 13 residues. J was trimmed by 7 bases and V by 4 bases; bases with no gene match: 4. The CDR3 nucleotides are TGCAGCGTTGTGGGACTAGCGAGGAATGAGCAGTTCTTC. It codes for CSVVGLARNEQFF.

This rearrangement joins TRBV20-1 to TRBJ2-4; possibly TRBD2 for D (5 bases). The assigned J gene may be wrong: the sequence end matches TRBJ2-7 better. The germline gives CDR1 DFQATT, CDR2 SNEGSKA (reference sequence). CDR3 length: 15 amino acids. The CDR3 reads CSAREAGPGPYEQYF. The CDR3 DNA reads TGCAGTGCTAGAGAGGCGGGCCCCGGGCCCTACGAGCAGTACTTC.

The rearrangement joins TRBV12-3 or TRBV12-4 to TRBJ1-2, with unresolved D. V lost 11 bases and J lost 0, with 10 bases in between. This CDR3 spans 12 amino acids. Here the CDR3 reads CASYHTNYGYTF. The CDR3 DNA reads as TGTGCCTCCTACCACACTAACTATGGCTACACCTTC.

This chain uses TRBV28 with TRBJ1-6, with D possibly TRBD1 on 5 matching bases. CDR3 length: 12 residues. Trimming pared 10 bases from V and 8 bases from J, leaving 12 bases between. Germline V lookup: CDR1 MDHEN, CDR2 SYDVKM. The CDR3 loop is CATDSVDSPLHF. The CDR3 DNA sequence: TGTGCCACCGACAGTGTAGATTCACCCCTCCACTTT.

In its sample, this clonotype was seen many times. This chain links TRBV29-1 with TRBJ2-3, with D maybe TRBD2 (5 bases). This CDR3 has 14 residues. V shed 2 bases and J shed 4 bases, with 13 bases lying between them. The germline V gene encodes CDR1 SQVTM and CDR2 ANQGSEA. The CDR3 region has the DNA TGCAGCGTTGAAACAGTCGGAGGCGCAGATACGCAGTATTTT. Its translation: CSVETVGGADTQYF.

This clonotype was seen a few times. The CDR3 bases are TGTGCCAGCAGCTTAGGCGGGGGGCTAAGGTACGAGCAGTACTTC. This sequence encodes CASSLGGGLRYEQYF. The chain employs TRBV7-3 and TRBJ2-7, with 8 bases identical to TRBD2. Germline lookup yields CDR1 SGHTA and CDR2 FQGTGA. The CDR3 extends over 15 amino acids. With V trimmed by 2 bases and J by 4 bases, 7 bases remained unmatched.

The CDR3, as DNA: TGTGCCAGCAGCCCGGACAGGGGCGCCAACATTCAGTACTTC. Its translation: CASSPDRGANIQYF. This chain uses TRBV4-2 with TRBJ2-4; 9 bases fit TRBD1. This CDR3 is 14 amino acids long. The V and J ends lost 4 bases and 7 bases, in that order; junction bases with no gene match: 5. Germline V gene lookup returns CDR1 LGHNA and CDR2 YNFKEQ.

This chain joins TRBV5-1 and TRBJ2-1, with 8 bases that match TRBD1. The junction had 9 bases not matched to a gene; V was cut back by 3 bases and J by 10 bases. CDR1 SGHRS and CDR2 YFSETQ come from the germline V gene. This CDR3 region has 14 residues. The CDR3 sequence is CASSYGTGRVEQFF. The CDR3 DNA reads as TGCGCCAGCAGCTACGGGACAGGTCGAGTAGAGCAGTTCTTC.

This clonotype was recorded once. The rearrangement links TRBV29-1 to TRBJ1-5; D not resolved. In germline, CDR1 is SQVTM, CDR2 ANQGSEA. With 4 bases removed from V and 0 bases from J, the gap between germline ends came to 7 bases. The CDR3 loop spans 13 amino acids. This chain's CDR3 is CSVVADSNQPQHF. CDR3 nucleotides: TGCAGCGTTGTGGCGGATAGCAATCAGCCCCAGCATTTT.

The V call is TRBV14, the J call TRBJ1-6; 7 bases map to TRBD1. V shed 4 bases and J 3 bases; nucleotides not matched to a gene: 0. The germline V gene encodes CDR1 SGHDN and CDR2 FVKESK. The CDR3 is 14 amino acids. CDR3 nucleotides: TGTGCCAGCAGCCGACAGGGCTATAATTCACCCCTCCACTTT. Residues: CASSRQGYNSPLHF.

The chain joins TRBV12-3 or TRBV12-4 to TRBJ2-5, with TRBD1 matching 7 bases. This CDR3 region has 16 residues. J was trimmed by 0 bases and V by 5 bases; bases with no gene match: 9. The CDR3 protein is CASSPPDRPDQETQYF. The CDR3 region has the DNA TGTGCCAGCAGTCCACCGGACAGGCCGGACCAAGAGACCCAGTACTTC.

The table lists this clonotype with a few counts. The chain uses TRBV10-3 and TRBJ2-5; a weak D match, TRBD2 (5 bases). Germline lookup yields CDR1 ENHRY and CDR2 SYGVKD. With 2 bases removed from V and 5 bases from J, the gap between germline ends came to 6 bases. The CDR3 has 12 amino acids. The CDR3 bases are TGTGCCATCAGTGAGCGGAGGGAGACCCAGTACTTC. Protein: CAISERRETQYF.

The chain recombines TRBV4-3 with TRBJ2-7, with 9 bases aligning to TRBD1. J was trimmed by 6 bases and V by 4 bases; bases with no gene match: 7. The CDR3 consists of 14 residues. The germline gives CDR1 LGHNA, CDR2 YSLEER. CDR3 DNA sequence: TGCGCCAGCAGCCGGACGGACAGGGGTTTCGAGCAGTACTTC. Protein sequence: CASSRTDRGFEQYF.

This clonotype was seen more than once but under ten times. The chain is built from TRBV13 and TRBJ2-3, with D perhaps assigned TRBD1 or TRBD2 (5 bases each). CDR1 and CDR2 from the germline V gene are PRHDT and FYEKMQ (reference sequence). Trimming took 0 bases from V and 4 from J, leaving 17 bases between them. The CDR3 spans 17 residues. The CDR3 DNA sequence: TGTGCCAGCAGCTTAGGTATCCAGGGAGTCCGTCCAGATACGCAGTATTTT. Its protein is CASSLGIQGVRPDTQYF.

The chain uses TRBV4-1 and TRBJ1-2; D remains ambiguous. The CDR3 consists of 14 residues. Per germline, CDR1 MGHRA and CDR2 YSYEKL. V was clipped by 0 bases and J by 8 bases, with 13 bases between them. CDR3 protein: CASSQEGMARGYTF. In nucleotides, the CDR3 is TGCGCCAGCAGCCAAGAGGGTATGGCGCGAGGCTACACCTTC.

The CDR3 spells CASGTQTGLIGEKLFF. For the CDR3, the DNA is TGTGCTAGTGGTACACAGACAGGACTAATAGGGGAAAAACTGTTTTTT. The V and J genes are TRBV12-5 and TRBJ1-4; possibly TRBD1 for D (6 bases). Germline V gives CDR1 LGHNT, CDR2 FRNRAP. V gave up 5 bases and J gave up 8 bases, with 21 bases separating them. The CDR3 runs to 16 residues.

The table lists this clonotype with a count of one. The chain recombines TRBV7-2 with TRBJ1-2, with 7 bases fitting TRBD1. The V gene end was trimmed by 4 bases and the J gene end by 1 base; junction bases not matched to a gene: 12. This CDR3 region has 17 residues. The germline CDR1 and CDR2 sequences are SGHTA and FQGNSA. The CDR3 loop is CASSSGTGQKINYGYTF. In DNA, the CDR3 is TGTGCCAGCAGCTCGGGGACGGGACAGAAGATTAACTATGGCTACACCTTC. The full variable domain, completed using reference TRBV7-2 and TRBJ1-2, is GAGVSQSPSNKVTEKGKDVELRCDPISGHTALYWYRQSLGQGLEFLIYFQGNSAPDKSGLPSDRFSAERTGGSVSTLTIQRTQQEDSAVYLCASSSGTGQKINYGYTFGSGTRLTVV.